Listed below are T cell receptor beta chains from one sample, sequenced in a study of cytomegalovirus exposure and HLA in healthy donors. Profiled with immunoSEQ multiplex PCR; TCRdb holds only in-frame clones, not every one. Among roughly 200,000 clones, roughly three quarters were seen once, and the ten largest hold roughly 1.2%. Sequencing was performed on PBMCs. These receptors came from a woman aged 25 to 45 in good health and CMV-seronegative. Each CDR3 is given without its conserved first and last residue.

CDR3aa: ASSESGRGHQPQH
v_gene: TRBV25-1
j_gene: TRBJ1-5
len: 13

CDR3aa: ASSHTLAGVYEQY
v_gene: TRBV4-1
j_gene: TRBJ2-7
len: 13

CDR3aa: ASSQLRKEQY
v_gene: TRBV14
j_gene: TRBJ2-7
len: 10

CDR3aa: ASSPTGYYEQY
v_gene: TRBV28
j_gene: TRBJ2-7
len: 11

CDR3aa: ASSDLQGARYNEQF
v_gene: TRBV25-1
j_gene: TRBJ2-1
len: 14

CDR3aa: ASSVDNSPLAT
v_gene: TRBV9
j_gene: TRBJ1-2
len: 11

CDR3aa: SVAGGPGNQPQH
v_gene: TRBV29-1
j_gene: TRBJ1-5
len: 12

CDR3aa: ASSLGQNTGELF
v_gene: TRBV7-3
j_gene: TRBJ2-2
len: 12

CDR3aa: ASSYGLAGVEETQY
v_gene: TRBV6-6
j_gene: TRBJ2-5
len: 14

CDR3aa: ATSRAAEQF
v_gene: TRBV15
j_gene: TRBJ2-1
len: 9

CDR3aa: ASSRDRSALSSPLH
v_gene: TRBV5-1
j_gene: TRBJ1-6
len: 14

CDR3aa: ASSSTFNQPQH
v_gene: TRBV28
j_gene: TRBJ1-5
len: 11

CDR3aa: SVEGAGLNYGYT
v_gene: TRBV29-1
j_gene: TRBJ1-2
len: 12

CDR3aa: ASSQDQGGQGPYNEQF
v_gene: TRBV14
j_gene: TRBJ2-1
len: 16

CDR3aa: AIRGDSQNQPQH
v_gene: TRBV10-3
j_gene: TRBJ1-5
len: 12

CDR3aa: ASSEGGTGGNVLT
v_gene: TRBV6-1
j_gene: TRBJ2-6
len: 13

CDR3aa: ASSVQGSTGNTIY
v_gene: TRBV9
j_gene: TRBJ1-3
len: 13

CDR3aa: ASSPTTYEQY
v_gene: TRBV5-1
j_gene: TRBJ2-7
len: 10

CDR3aa: ASSEGRGLGYGYT
v_gene: TRBV6-1
j_gene: TRBJ1-2
len: 13

CDR3aa: ASSLQEANYGYT
v_gene: TRBV5-1
j_gene: TRBJ1-2
len: 12

CDR3aa: ASSPGPFPGSYNEQF
v_gene: TRBV9
j_gene: TRBJ2-1
len: 15

CDR3aa: ASSPGQGAGYT
v_gene: TRBV7-3
j_gene: TRBJ1-2
len: 11

CDR3aa: ASSQGHPGG
v_gene: TRBV6-5
j_gene: TRBJ2-7
len: 9

CDR3aa: ASSAHTGGSTGELF
v_gene: TRBV7-8
j_gene: TRBJ2-2
len: 14

CDR3aa: AWSAGLSGANVLT
v_gene: TRBV30
j_gene: TRBJ2-6
len: 13

CDR3aa: ASSWPGTSAYNEQF
v_gene: TRBV5-4
j_gene: TRBJ2-1
len: 14

CDR3aa: ASSLGLGRGETQY
v_gene: TRBV11-3
j_gene: TRBJ2-5
len: 13

CDR3aa: ASRPGGGGTYEQY
v_gene: TRBV6-6
j_gene: TRBJ2-7
len: 13

CDR3aa: ATSRGTGGRYNEQF
v_gene: TRBV15
j_gene: TRBJ2-1
len: 14

CDR3aa: ASSVASRTEAF
v_gene: TRBV9
j_gene: TRBJ1-1
len: 11

CDR3aa: ASWDRVDNQPQH
v_gene: TRBV19
j_gene: TRBJ1-5
len: 12

CDR3aa: ASGLRSGNTIY
v_gene: TRBV6-5
j_gene: TRBJ1-3
len: 11

CDR3aa: ASSLPSLETQY
v_gene: TRBV28
j_gene: TRBJ2-5
len: 11

CDR3aa: ASSPSLDGYT
v_gene: TRBV18
j_gene: TRBJ1-2
len: 10

CDR3aa: ASRDWGYGYT
v_gene: TRBV28
j_gene: TRBJ1-2
len: 10

CDR3aa: ASSLGASGIGEQF
v_gene: TRBV7-9
j_gene: TRBJ2-1
len: 13

CDR3aa: ASSLGGGAGGYT
v_gene: TRBV6-5
j_gene: TRBJ1-2
len: 12

CDR3aa: ASSYSGGLGYEQY
v_gene: TRBV6-6
j_gene: TRBJ2-7
len: 13

CDR3aa: ASSSTYYEQY
v_gene: TRBV6-5
j_gene: TRBJ2-7
len: 10

CDR3aa: ASRLIDNSGNTIY
v_gene: TRBV5-8
j_gene: TRBJ1-3
len: 13

CDR3aa: AWSEFQSDRGFVRTEAF
v_gene: TRBV30
j_gene: TRBJ1-1
len: 17

CDR3aa: ASHDRGGTNTEAF
v_gene: TRBV2
j_gene: TRBJ1-1
len: 13

CDR3aa: ASRLQGNQPQH
v_gene: TRBV2
j_gene: TRBJ1-5
len: 11

CDR3aa: ASSYGQGADIQY
v_gene: TRBV5-6
j_gene: TRBJ2-4
len: 12

CDR3aa: ASSPFSTAGNTIY
v_gene: TRBV7-9
j_gene: TRBJ1-3
len: 13

CDR3aa: ASSRLGQENSPLH
v_gene: TRBV18
j_gene: TRBJ1-6
len: 13